This T cell receptor (beta chain) is drawn from a study of blood T cell repertoires in COVID-19. Looking at the study overall: Spain, Italy and the United States supplied samples that represented acute and convalescent COVID-19. Sample material is recorded as cDNA or gDNA derived from T cells, B-cell-depleted T cells, or PBMCs.

The authors' processing: The authors estimated nucleated cell counts from reference gene primer amplification. The method was immunoSEQ multiplex PCR; TCRdb's version includes in-frame clones alone and lacks a portion of them. V and J calls and clone size are as listed in that table; D and trimming were resolved from the DNA. The sample holds around 75,000 clones, 88% seen once. The CDR3 runs to 16 residues. With V trimmed by 2 bases and J by 1 base, 6 bases remained unmatched. Germline assignment: CDR1 KGHSH and CDR2 LQKENI. The sequence was obtained from a human donor in a cohort sampled during active COVID-19. This chain connects TRBV18 to TRBJ2-3, with 7 bases lining up with TRBD2. The sample consisted of peripheral blood. The CDR3 DNA is TGTGCCAGCTCACCATCTGGGCTAGCGGGCACAGATACGCAGTATTTT. This sequence encodes CASSPSGLAGTDTQYF.